The next 4 T cell receptor beta chains were all read from a single sample in a study of T cell responses to AZD1222 COVID-19 vaccine. Sequencing was performed with immunoSEQ multiplex PCR; in TCRdb, only in-frame clones are kept and a portion is missing. The sample has around 81,000 clones, about 82% seen once; the top ten hold around 3%. This specimen was peripheral blood, taken on day 0 of AZD1222 vaccination. The origin of the receptors is an adult in good health.

Note on this clone: The same CDR3 can be traced to other DNA sequences in this sample. This chain connects TRBV4-3 to TRBJ2-7; 7 bases are a match to TRBD1. V trimming: 0 bases; J trimming: 4 bases; junction bases outside the gene matches: 6. Germline CDR1 reads LGHNA; CDR2 reads YSLEER. This CDR3 spans 15 amino acids. CDR3 sequence reads: CASSQDRTGLYEQYF. As DNA, the CDR3 is TGCGCCAGCAGCCAAGATCGGACAGGACTGTACGAGCAGTACTTC.

A single count supports this clone. This chain joins TRBV5-1 and TRBJ1-2; no firm D call. The germline CDR1 and CDR2 sequences are SGHRS and YFSETQ. Trimming pared 0 bases from V and 8 bases from J, leaving 11 bases between. This CDR3 has 13 amino acids. The CDR3 DNA follows: TGCGCCAGCAGCTTGGTAATCCAGGACGGCTACACCTTC. Residues: CASSLVIQDGYTF.

The V gene is TRBV4-2, the J gene TRBJ1-2; TRBD1 might be the D (6 bases). The CDR3 has 16 residues. The V end lost 4 bases, the J end lost 3 bases, and 18 bases lay between the germline ends. Per germline, CDR1 LGHNA and CDR2 YNFKEQ. CDR3 DNA sequence: TGTGCCAGCAGCCCTTTCCGGGACACGGCGGACTATGGCTACACCTTC. Protein: CASSPFRDTADYGYTF.

This sequence joins TRBV6-4 and TRBJ1-4; D gene uncertain. V was trimmed by 8 bases and J by 7 bases, leaving 11 bases between them. There are 12 residues in the CDR3. Germline lookup yields CDR1 MRHNA and CDR2 SNTAGT. The chain's CDR3 is CASRLVREKLFF. The CDR3 DNA follows: TGTGCCAGCCGATTGGTACGTGAAAAACTGTTTTTT.